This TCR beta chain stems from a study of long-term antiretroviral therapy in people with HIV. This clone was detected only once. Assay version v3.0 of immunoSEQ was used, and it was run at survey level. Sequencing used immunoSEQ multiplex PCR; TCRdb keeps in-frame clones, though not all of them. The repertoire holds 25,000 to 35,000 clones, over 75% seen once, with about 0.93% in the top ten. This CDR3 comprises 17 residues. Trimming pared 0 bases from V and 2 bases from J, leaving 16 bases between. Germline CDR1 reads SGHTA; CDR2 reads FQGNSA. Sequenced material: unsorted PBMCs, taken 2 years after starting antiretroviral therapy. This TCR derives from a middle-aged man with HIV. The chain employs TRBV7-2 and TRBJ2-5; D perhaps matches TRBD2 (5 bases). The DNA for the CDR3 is TGTGCCAGCAGCTTAGCGCGGCGGGCGTCGCCTCAAGAGACCCAGTACTTC. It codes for CASSLARRASPQETQYF.